These T cell receptor beta chains were read from a single sample in a study of T-cell reconstitution after alpha-beta-depleted transplantation in children. From the PCR reads, TCRdb called clonotypes with MiXCR, one entry per CDR3 protein. This sample carries more than 75,000 distinct CDR3 sequences, roughly a quarter of them seen once, and the ten largest clones take about 20%. Sequenced here: PBMCs, sampled before TCRalphabeta/CD19-depleted stem cell transplant. The receptors come from a boy under 10 years old with acute lymphoblastic leukemia, due to receive a stem cell transplant. CDR3s include the opening cysteine and the closing phenylalanine or tryptophan. The D gene is left open where the match is weak. Rows give clone size only sometimes, using once, few, many, or a class for an expanded clone.

V	J	D	size	DNA	CDR3
TRBV6-5	TRBJ1-1	NA	few	TGTGCCAGCATTAGGGGGGGCAGGGTGAACACTGAAGCTTTCTTT	CASIRGGRVNTEAFF
TRBV4-1	TRBJ2-7	TRBD2	few	TGCGCCAGCAGCCAAGTCCAGGGAGGAGCGGGGATCGAGCAGTACTTC	CASSQVQGGAGIEQYF
TRBV20-1	TRBJ1-2	NA	few	TGCAGTGCTAGTCTTTTACAGGGTGGACATGGCTACACCTTC	CSASLLQGGHGYTF
TRBV7-9	TRBJ2-1	TRBD2	few	TGTGCCAGCAGCTTAGTAATACTAGCGGGAGATAATGAGCAGTTCTTC	CASSLVILAGDNEQFF
TRBV5-8	TRBJ2-2	NA	many	TGTGCCAGCAGCTTGATTAGTGCAGGATCCGGGGAGCTGTTTTTT	CASSLISAGSGELFF
TRBV12-3/TRBV12-4	TRBJ1-2	NA	NA	TGTGCCAGCAGTTTAGAGCCGCGACATGGCTACACCTTC	CASSLEPRHGYTF
TRBV20-1	TRBJ2-1	TRBD2	many	TGCAGTGCTACAGGGACTAGCGGGGGGGTGGGAGGCGAGCAGTTCTTC	CSATGTSGGVGGEQFF
TRBV6-4	TRBJ2-3	TRBD2	once	TGTGCCAGCAGTGAACTAGCGGAGGGTCGGAGCACAGATACGCAGTATTTT	CASSELAEGRSTDTQYF
TRBV9	TRBJ2-1	NA	few	TGTGCCAGCAGCGTCACAGGGAATGAGCAGTTCTTC	CASSVTGNEQFF
TRBV20-1	TRBJ2-1	TRBD2	NA	TGCAGTGCTGGCGTACTAGCGGATGAGCAGTTCTTC	CSAGVLADEQFF
TRBV7-9	TRBJ1-1	NA	NA	TGTGCCAGCCAGTTGGGAGGCACTGAAGCTTTCTTT	CASQLGGTEAFF
TRBV7-9	TRBJ1-2	NA	NA	TGTGCCAGCAGCCCTAGCGGTGGGGGCTACACCTTC	CASSPSGGGYTF
TRBV20-1	TRBJ2-3	TRBD1	NA	TGCAGTGCGTCCCGGACAGGGGTGTATACGCAGTATTTT	CSASRTGVYTQYF
TRBV21-1	TRBJ2-5	NA	few	TGTGCCAGCAGCAAAGGGAGGGTCAGATACGAGACCCAGTACTTC	CASSKGRVRYETQYF
TRBV12-3/TRBV12-4	TRBJ2-1	NA	NA	TGTGCCAGCAGTTTTGTGGCAAAACCCTACAATGAGCAGTTCTTC	CASSFVAKPYNEQFF
TRBV12-3/TRBV12-4	TRBJ2-1	NA	many	TGTGCCAGCAGTTTAGGCGGAGGGGCCCCAAATGAGCAGTTCTTC	CASSLGGGAPNEQFF